The 6 T cell receptor beta chains in this list originate from one sample, sequenced in a study of blood T cell repertoires in COVID-19. The assay was immunoSEQ multiplex PCR, and TCRdb's table has in-frame clones only and misses some. The sample lists more than 100,000 clones; about 85% were seen once. What was sequenced was peripheral blood. These receptors were obtained from a man aged 80 or over with acute or convalescent COVID-19.

This clone showed up just once. V is TRBV5-4 and J is TRBJ2-2, with 7 bases matching TRBD1. This CDR3 contains 16 residues. The V gene end was trimmed by 4 bases and the J gene end by 2 bases; junction bases not matched to a gene: 8. Germline lookup yields CDR1 SGHNT and CDR2 YYREEE (reference sequence). CDR3 DNA sequence: TGTGCCAGCAGCCGGGGACAGACCTATAACACCGGGGAGCTGTTTTTT. Residues: CASSRGQTYNTGELFF.

V gene TRBV5-1 combines with J gene TRBJ1-4, with 7 bases lining up with TRBD1. The CDR3 runs to 16 residues. Germline CDR1 SGHRS, CDR2 YFSETQ. After removal of 4 bases from V and 3 bases from J, the junction contained 9 bases not matched to a gene. This chain's CDR3 is CASSKTGDGANEKLFF. The DNA of the CDR3 is TGCGCCAGCAGCAAAACAGGGGACGGGGCTAATGAAAAACTGTTTTTT.

CDR3 sequence: CSGGTDPSTEAFF. CDR3 DNA: TGCAGCGGGGGGACAGACCCGAGCACTGAAGCTTTCTTT. This chain uses TRBV29-1 with TRBJ1-1; TRBD1 matches 7 bases. The CDR3 is made up of 13 amino acids. The trim removed 7 bases at V and 4 bases at J, leaving 9 bases unmatched. Germline V gene sequence: CDR1 SQVTM, CDR2 ANQGSEA.

The chain employs TRBV7-6 and TRBJ2-5; 8 positions match TRBD2. The junction had 13 bases not matched to a gene; V was cut back by 5 bases and J by 5 bases. The CDR3 is 16 residues long. Germline loops: CDR1 SGHVS, CDR2 FNYEAQ. Written as DNA, the CDR3 is TGTGCCAGCAGCCACACATCCGGGAGGGAATGGGAGACCCAGTACTTC. Its protein product is CASSHTSGREWETQYF.

In the case of this clone: This same CDR3 is encoded by further DNA sequences in the sample. The V gene is TRBV30, the J gene TRBJ1-1; the match to TRBD1 covers 8 bases. CDR3 length: 14 amino acids. V gave up 2 bases and J gave up 2 bases; unmatched junction bases: 4. The germline CDR1 and CDR2 sequences are GTSNPN and SVGIG (reference sequence). In nucleotides, the CDR3 is TGTGCCTGGAGTCGAGGACAGGGAAACACTGAAGCTTTCTTT. Translation: CAWSRGQGNTEAFF.

J is TRBJ2-1 and V is TRBV9, with 9 bases that match TRBD2. The J segment lost 2 bases and the V segment lost 0 bases, leaving 3 bases of the junction unmatched. Germline V gene sequence: CDR1 SGDLS, CDR2 YYNGEE. The length of the CDR3 is 16 residues. The chain's CDR3 is CASSVGLAVAYNEQFF. The CDR3 region has the DNA TGTGCCAGCAGCGTAGGACTAGCGGTAGCCTACAATGAGCAGTTCTTC.